This record looks at one T cell receptor (beta chain) sequence and its context. This entry is derived from a study of blood T cell repertoires in COVID-19. Across about two dozen US areas, participants ranged in age from about 18 to 90 years. Assignment of participants to cohorts was predicated upon participant-reported clinical history. The repertoire was sequenced with immunoSEQ multiplex PCR; TCRdb's copy has only in-frame clones and lacks some. This sample has more than 200,000 clones, with about nine tenths found just once. This receptor was obtained from a man aged 35-49 years who had recovered from COVID-19. The sample taken for sequencing was PBMCs or T cells enriched from blood (not recorded which).

The DNA for the CDR3 is TGTGCCAGCAGCCAAGCAGGGATCTTTGGCCAGCCCCAGCATTTT. Encoded protein: CASSQAGIFGQPQHF. The chain is built from TRBV3-1 (or the pseudogene TRBV3-2) and TRBJ1-5; the D gene is possibly TRBD1 (5 bases). The CDR3 contains 15 residues. V lost 1 base to trimming and J lost 7 bases, with 14 bases between them. Per the germline V gene, CDR1 is LGHDT and CDR2 is YNNKEL (reference sequence).